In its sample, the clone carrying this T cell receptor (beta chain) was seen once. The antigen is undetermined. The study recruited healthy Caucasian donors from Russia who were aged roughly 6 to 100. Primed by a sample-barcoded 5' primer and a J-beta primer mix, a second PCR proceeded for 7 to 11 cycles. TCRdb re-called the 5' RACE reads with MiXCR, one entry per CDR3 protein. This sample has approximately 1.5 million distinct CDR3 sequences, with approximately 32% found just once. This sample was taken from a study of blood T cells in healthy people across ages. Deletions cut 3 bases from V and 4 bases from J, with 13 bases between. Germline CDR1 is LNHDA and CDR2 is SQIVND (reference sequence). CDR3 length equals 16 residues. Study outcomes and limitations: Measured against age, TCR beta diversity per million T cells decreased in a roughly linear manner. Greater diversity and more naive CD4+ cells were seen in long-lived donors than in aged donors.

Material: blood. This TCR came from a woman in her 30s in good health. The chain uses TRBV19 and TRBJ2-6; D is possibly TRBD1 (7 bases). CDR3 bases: TGTGCCAGTAGTATCGGCAGGGGGGCCGGGGCCAACGTCCTGACTTTC. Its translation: CASSIGRGAGANVLTF.